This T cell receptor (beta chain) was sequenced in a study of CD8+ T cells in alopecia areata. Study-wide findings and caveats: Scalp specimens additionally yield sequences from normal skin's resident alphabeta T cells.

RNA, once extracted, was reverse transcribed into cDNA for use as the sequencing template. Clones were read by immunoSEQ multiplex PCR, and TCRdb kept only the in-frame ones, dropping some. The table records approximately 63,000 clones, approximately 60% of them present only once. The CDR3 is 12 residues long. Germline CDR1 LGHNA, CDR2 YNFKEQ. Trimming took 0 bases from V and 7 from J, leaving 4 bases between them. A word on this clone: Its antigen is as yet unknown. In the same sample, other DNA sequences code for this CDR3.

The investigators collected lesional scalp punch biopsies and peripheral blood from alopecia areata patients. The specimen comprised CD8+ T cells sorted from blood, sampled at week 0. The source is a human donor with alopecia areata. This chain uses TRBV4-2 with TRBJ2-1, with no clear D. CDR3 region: CASSQEGNEQFF. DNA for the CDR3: TGTGCCAGCAGCCAAGAAGGAAATGAGCAGTTCTTC.